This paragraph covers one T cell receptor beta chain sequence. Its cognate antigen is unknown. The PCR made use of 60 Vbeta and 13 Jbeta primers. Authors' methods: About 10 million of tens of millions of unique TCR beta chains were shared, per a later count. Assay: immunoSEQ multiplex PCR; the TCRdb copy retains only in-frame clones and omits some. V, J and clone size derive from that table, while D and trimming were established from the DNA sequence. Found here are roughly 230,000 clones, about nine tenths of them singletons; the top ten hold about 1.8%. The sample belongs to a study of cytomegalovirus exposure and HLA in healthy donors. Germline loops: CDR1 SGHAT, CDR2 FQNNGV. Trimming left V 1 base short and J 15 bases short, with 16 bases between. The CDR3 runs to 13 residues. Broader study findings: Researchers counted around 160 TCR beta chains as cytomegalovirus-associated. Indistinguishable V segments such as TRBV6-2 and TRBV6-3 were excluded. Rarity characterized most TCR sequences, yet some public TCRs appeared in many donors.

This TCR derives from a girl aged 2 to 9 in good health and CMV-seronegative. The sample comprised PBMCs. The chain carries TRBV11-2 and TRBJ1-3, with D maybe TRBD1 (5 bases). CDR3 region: CASSLGTTPSKYF. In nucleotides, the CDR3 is TGTGCCAGCAGCTTAGGGACAACTCCCTCAAAATATTTT. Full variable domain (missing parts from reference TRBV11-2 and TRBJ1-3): EAGVAQSPRYKIIEKRQSVAFWCNPISGHATLYWYQQILGQGPKLLIQFQNNGVVDDSQLPKDRFSAERLKGVDSTLKIQPAKLEDSAVYLCASSLGTTPSKYFGEGSWLTVV.